Presented here are 22 T cell receptor beta chains from one specimen sequenced in a study of T cell responses to AZD1222 COVID-19 vaccine. Clones were sequenced by immunoSEQ multiplex PCR, and TCRdb holds only the in-frame ones, with some missing. The sample records some 200,000 clones, 80% to 95% being singletons. The material was peripheral blood, obtained 28 days after the second AZD1222 dose. The source of these receptors is an adult who received the AZD1222 COVID-19 vaccine.

The chain joins TRBV30 to TRBJ1-1; 7 bases line up with TRBD1. Unmatched junction bases numbered 15, after V lost 4 bases and J lost 13 bases. Germline V gene data show CDR1 as GTSNPN and CDR2 as SVGIG (reference sequence). This CDR3 contains 13 residues. Here the CDR3 DNA reads TGTGCCTGGATGAACGATAGGGGGCTTAGGTATTTCTTT. Protein product: CAWMNDRGLRYFF.

This clone has just one count. The chain has TRBV6-1 and TRBJ2-3, with 9 bases identical to TRBD1. Trimming cost V 8 bases and J 4 bases; bases outside gene matches: 10. The CDR3 consists of 15 residues. Germline loops: CDR1 MNHNS, CDR2 SASEGT. This CDR3 reads CASGRQGEGADTQYF. The CDR3 region has the DNA TGTGCCAGCGGCCGACAGGGGGAGGGGGCAGATACGCAGTATTTT.

Comments on this clone: Other DNA sequences in the sample encode the same CDR3. J is TRBJ1-1 and V is TRBV12-3 or TRBV12-4; D is unclear. The CDR3 runs 12 residues. Trimming pared 3 bases from V and 2 bases from J, leaving 4 bases between. This CDR3 is CASSLGNTEAFF. The CDR3 nucleotides are TGTGCCAGCAGTTTGGGAAACACTGAAGCTTTCTTT.

The V call is TRBV18, the J call TRBJ2-3, with 9 nucleotides matching TRBD1. V trimming: 5 bases; J trimming: 2 bases; junction bases outside the gene matches: 8. Germline assignment: CDR1 KGHSH and CDR2 LQKENI. The CDR3 contains 16 residues. CDR3 region: CASSFSRTGVTDTQYF. The CDR3 DNA is TGTGCCAGCTCATTTTCCCGGACAGGGGTCACAGATACGCAGTATTTT. The full variable domain, rest sourced from reference TRBV18 and TRBJ2-3, is NAGVMQNPRHLVRRRGQEARLRCSPMKGHSHVYWYRQLPEEGLKFMVYLQKENIIDESGMPKERFSAEFPKEGPSILRIQQVVRGDSAAYFCASSFSRTGVTDTQYFGPGTRLTVL.

The genes are TRBV28 and TRBJ2-2; possibly TRBD1 for D (6 bases). V lost 6 bases and J lost 0, with 14 bases in between. The V gene's germline CDR1 is MDHEN and CDR2 SYDVKM. The CDR3 sequence is 16 residues long. CDR3 region: CASSGRRGTNTGELFF. In DNA form, the CDR3 reads TGTGCCAGCAGCGGGCGCAGGGGTACGAACACCGGGGAGCTGTTTTTT.

The rearrangement links TRBV4-2 to TRBJ2-7; D unresolved. Trimming removed 0 bases at V and 0 bases at J, with 18 bases between. The V gene's germline CDR1 is LGHNA and CDR2 YNFKEQ. The CDR3 has 18 residues. The CDR3 region is CASSQDLGSAVVSYEQYF. Here the CDR3 DNA reads TGTGCCAGCAGCCAAGATCTGGGTTCGGCAGTCGTCTCCTACGAGCAGTACTTC.

The J gene is TRBJ1-1, the V gene TRBV7-9; TRBD1 aligns across 7 bases. Germline V CDR1 and CDR2: SEHNR, FQNEAQ (reference sequence). The CDR3 loop spans 14 amino acids. V shed 3 bases, J shed 0 bases, and the junction held 1 base outside the gene matches. The CDR3 DNA reads as TGTGCCAGCAGCTTTGGACAGGTGAACACTGAAGCTTTCTTT. It yields the protein CASSFGQVNTEAFF.

The chain couples TRBV29-1 to TRBJ1-1, with D uncertain. CDR3 length: 14 amino acids. The V and J ends lost 7 bases and 1 base respectively, with 16 bases between them. Per germline, CDR1 SQVTM and CDR2 ANQGSEA. The CDR3 sequence is CSGTLFDANTEAFF. DNA of the CDR3: TGCAGCGGAACTCTCTTTGATGCGAACACTGAAGCTTTCTTT.

The chain has TRBV5-1 and TRBJ2-5, with TRBD2 matching 8 bases. This CDR3 contains 15 residues. The germline gives CDR1 SGHRS, CDR2 YFSETQ. V shed 4 bases, J shed 5 bases, and the junction held 10 bases outside the gene matches. CDR3 DNA: TGCGCCAGCAGCCCTGGCGCGGGGGGCAAGGAGACCCAGTACTTC. Translating gives CASSPGAGGKETQYF.

The rearrangement joins TRBV5-1 to TRBJ1-3, with TRBD1 matching 10 bases. The CDR3 runs 19 residues. Trimming removed 4 bases from V and 0 bases from J; junction bases left unmatched: 13. The germline V gene has CDR1 SGHRS and CDR2 YFSETQ. DNA for the CDR3: TGCGCCAGCAGCCGATCAACCGGGACAGGGGCCCTCTCTGGAAACACCATATATTTT. This sequence encodes CASSRSTGTGALSGNTIYF.

This clone was seen just once. The chain is built from TRBV7-9 and TRBJ1-3, with D hard to call. Germline assignment: CDR1 SEHNR and CDR2 FQNEAQ (reference sequence). There are 12 residues in the CDR3. V was trimmed by 2 bases and J by 4 bases, leaving 3 bases between them. Here the CDR3 reads CASSLIGNTIYF. Written as DNA, the CDR3 is TGTGCCAGCAGCTTAATAGGAAACACCATATATTTT.

V is TRBV7-9 and J is TRBJ1-4; D is uncertain. Germline V gene sequence: CDR1 SEHNR, CDR2 FQNEAQ (reference sequence). V was trimmed by 5 bases and J by 4 bases, leaving 11 bases between them. CDR3 length: 14 amino acids. The CDR3 nucleotides are TGTGCCAGCAGCCAAGGACGGCATAATGAAAAACTGTTTTTT. It is translated as CASSQGRHNEKLFF.

The chain has TRBV2 and TRBJ1-2; D ambiguous. The CDR3 contains 13 residues. Per germline, CDR1 SNHLY and CDR2 FYNNEI. Trimming took off 6 bases at V and 8 bases at J, with 16 bases between the two ends. The CDR3 DNA is TGTGCCAGCAGCGTTTTGGAGGTCGGGGGCTACACCTTC. This codes for CASSVLEVGGYTF.

The chain joins TRBV18 to TRBJ2-2; D remains unclear. This CDR3 is built from 13 residues. CDR1 KGHSH and CDR2 LQKENI come from the germline V gene. Trimming stripped 5 bases from V and 4 bases from J, with 8 bases between. The CDR3 DNA reads TGTGCCAGCTCATCATTCATCACCGGGGAGCTGTTTTTT. This encodes CASSSFITGELFF. Drawing the rest from reference TRBV18 and TRBJ2-2, the complete variable domain is NAGVMQNPRHLVRRRGQEARLRCSPMKGHSHVYWYRQLPEEGLKFMVYLQKENIIDESGMPKERFSAEFPKEGPSILRIQQVVRGDSAAYFCASSSFITGELFFGEGSRLTVL.

V and J are TRBV4-1 and TRBJ2-2; D remains ambiguous. Germline V CDR1 and CDR2: MGHRA, YSYEKL. CDR3 length: 15 residues. Trimming stripped 3 bases from V and 5 bases from J, with 13 bases between. The CDR3 sequence: CASSHGAPATGELFF. CDR3 bases: TGCGCCAGCAGCCACGGTGCCCCGGCAACCGGGGAGCTGTTTTTT.

This chain joins TRBV25-1 and TRBJ1-2; 8 nucleotides agree with TRBD1. CDR1 and CDR2 from the germline V gene are MGHDK and SYGVNS. With V trimmed by 1 base and J by 6 bases, 7 bases remained unmatched. This CDR3 has 15 residues. The CDR3 is CASSELAGGRDGYTF. In DNA, the CDR3 is TGTGCCAGCAGTGAATTGGCAGGGGGCAGGGATGGCTACACCTTC.

The CDR3 reads CASSLVGGDNEQFF. The CDR3, as DNA: TGTGCCAGCAGCTTAGTCGGTGGCGACAATGAGCAGTTCTTC. The chain combines TRBV7-2 with TRBJ2-1, with D uncertain. V lost 1 base and J 5 bases, leaving 9 bases between the germline ends. The germline CDR1 and CDR2 sequences are SGHTA and FQGNSA. The CDR3 is 14 amino acids.

This clone came up once. A read error is likely, as this CDR3 ends without the conserved phenylalanine or tryptophan. Because the CDR3's place on the DNA is in doubt, the DNA is left out and the CDR3 is given as listed by TCRdb. The rearrangement links TRBV7-5 to TRBJ1-5; the table's D call TRBD1 went unverified against the DNA. TRBV7-5 is an annotated pseudogene. With termini counted, the CDR3 has 8 amino acids. The CDR3 protein is CARSQWGR.

The CDR3 loop is CASSQGELQPEAFF. The CDR3 DNA sequence: TGTGCCAGCAGCCAAGGCGAATTGCAGCCTGAAGCTTTCTTT. The chain employs TRBV3-1 (or the pseudogene TRBV3-2) and TRBJ1-1; D is ambiguous. CDR1 and CDR2 from the germline V gene are LGHDT and YNNKEL (reference sequence). V dropped 1 base and J dropped 6 bases, with 12 bases sitting between them. The CDR3 loop spans 14 amino acids.

This chain joins TRBV28 and TRBJ1-1, with 8 bases fitting TRBD1. This CDR3 region has 14 residues. The J segment lost 10 bases and the V segment lost 5 bases, leaving 12 bases of the junction unmatched. Germline-derived CDR1 and CDR2 are MDHEN and SYDVKM. CDR3 in DNA: TGTGCCAGCAGTCCTCCGGGACAGGCTCGCGGAGCTTTCTTT. Its protein is CASSPPGQARGAFF. The complete variable domain, with remaining parts taken from reference TRBV28 and TRBJ1-1, reads DVKVTQSSRYLVKRTGEKVFLECVQDMDHENMFWYRQDPGLGLRLIYFSYDVKMKEKGDIPEGYSVSREKKERFSLILESASTNQTSMYLCASSPPGQARGAFFGQGTRLTVV.

This clone was recorded once. The chain carries TRBV4-2 and TRBJ2-4, with 8 nucleotides matching TRBD1. Per the germline V gene, CDR1 is LGHNA and CDR2 is YNFKEQ. This CDR3 has 17 amino acids. The trim removed 0 bases at V and 2 bases at J, leaving 6 bases unmatched. CDR3 sequence reads: CASSQDRTGSTKNIQYF. Written as DNA, the CDR3 is TGTGCCAGCAGCCAAGATAGGACAGGGTCTACCAAAAACATTCAGTACTTC.

The chain joins TRBV2 to TRBJ1-5, with 7 bases identical to TRBD1. Germline loops: CDR1 SNHLY, CDR2 FYNNEI. The CDR3 is made up of 15 amino acids. Trimming cost V 8 bases and J 7 bases; bases outside gene matches: 14. The CDR3 bases are TGTGCCAGCGCCTTCAATCAGGGGGGCGGGCAGCCCCAGCATTTT. Protein sequence: CASAFNQGGGQPQHF.